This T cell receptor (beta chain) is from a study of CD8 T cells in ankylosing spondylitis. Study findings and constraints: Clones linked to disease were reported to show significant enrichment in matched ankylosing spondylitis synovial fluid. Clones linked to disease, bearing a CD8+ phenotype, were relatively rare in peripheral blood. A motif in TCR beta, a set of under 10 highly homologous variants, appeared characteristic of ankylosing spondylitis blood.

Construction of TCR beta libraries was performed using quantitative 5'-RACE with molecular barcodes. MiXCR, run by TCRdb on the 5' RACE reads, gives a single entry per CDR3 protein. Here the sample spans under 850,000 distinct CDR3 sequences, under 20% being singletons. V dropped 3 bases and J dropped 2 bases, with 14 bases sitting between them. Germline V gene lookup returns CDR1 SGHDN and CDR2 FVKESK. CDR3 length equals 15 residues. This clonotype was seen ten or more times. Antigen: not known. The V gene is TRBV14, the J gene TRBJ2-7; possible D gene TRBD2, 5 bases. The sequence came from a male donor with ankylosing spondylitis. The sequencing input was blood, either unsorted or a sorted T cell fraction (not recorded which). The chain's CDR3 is CASSHGVTPTYEQYF. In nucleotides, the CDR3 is TGTGCCAGCAGCCACGGGGTTACCCCTACCTACGAGCAGTACTTC.